This T cell receptor (beta chain) was captured in a study of cytomegalovirus exposure and HLA in healthy donors. The study ran its PCR with 60 Vbeta and 13 Jbeta primers. Clones were read by immunoSEQ multiplex PCR, and TCRdb kept only the in-frame ones, dropping some. The table includes some 150,000 clones, roughly four fifths detected once. The V gene lost 6 bases and the J gene lost 0 bases, with 11 bases spanning the gap. Germline CDR1 is LNHDA and CDR2 is SQIVND (reference sequence). The CDR3 consists of 15 residues. This clone was counted between two and nine times. The receptor comes from a man aged 18 to 30 in good health and CMV-seropositive. Sample: PBMCs. The chain joins TRBV19 to TRBJ1-4, with a tentative D call TRBD1 (5 bases). CDR3 sequence reads: CASRGPGATNEKLFF. The CDR3 DNA reads TGTGCCAGTAGGGGACCGGGAGCAACTAATGAAAAACTGTTTTTT. The full variable domain, completed using reference TRBV19 and TRBJ1-4, is DGGITQSPKYLFRKEGQNVTLSCEQNLNHDAMYWYRQDPGQGLRLIYYSQIVNDFQKGDIAEGYSVSREKKESFPLTVTSAQKNPTAFYLCASRGPGATNEKLFFGSGTQLSVL.